One and the same sample provided the 21 T cell receptor beta chains below, sequenced in a study of cytomegalovirus exposure and HLA in healthy donors (dated by TCRdb to 2015 to 2018). The library relied on the immunoSEQ multiplex PCR assay. For the multiplex PCR, a mixture combining 60 forward primers for TCR Vbeta segments and 13 reverse primers for TCR Jbeta segments was used. Held by TCRdb, this immuneACCESS table contains in-frame sequences only and omits some clones. Under half of the omission traces to an unresolved V gene where checked; the cause of the rest is unknown. Counted in this sample were some 130,000 clones; around four fifths of them appeared once. The leading ten clones occupy about 7.3% of the sample. Input material: PBMCs. The receptors derive from a male donor in good health and CMV-seronegative.

The rearrangement joins TRBV6-5 to TRBJ2-3; 7 nucleotides line up with TRBD2. The V gene's germline CDR1 is MNHEY and CDR2 SVGAGI. V shed 6 bases, J shed 2 bases, and the junction held 8 bases outside the gene matches. CDR3 size: 15 residues. CDR3 in amino acids: CASSRGGPYTDTQYF. CDR3 nucleotides: TGTGCCAGCAGCCGCGGGGGTCCCTACACAGATACGCAGTATTTT.

CDR3 residues: CASSLLAGGPGNEQFF. The CDR3 DNA is TGTGCCAGCAGCCTTCTAGCGGGGGGGCCGGGGAATGAGCAGTTCTTC. The chain couples TRBV4-2 to TRBJ2-1; 12 nucleotides align to TRBD2. After removal of 4 bases from V and 7 bases from J, the junction contained 8 bases not matched to a gene. Germline-derived CDR1 and CDR2 are LGHNA and YNFKEQ. The length of the CDR3 is 16 residues.

V and J are TRBV4-2 and TRBJ2-2; D might be TRBD2 (6 bases). V shed 4 bases and J shed 2 bases, with 14 bases lying between them. Per germline, CDR1 LGHNA and CDR2 YNFKEQ. This CDR3 contains 16 residues. CDR3: CASSPRRGANTGELFF. The CDR3 region has the DNA TGTGCCAGCAGCCCAAGGCGGGGAGCCAACACCGGGGAGCTGTTTTTT.

The V gene is TRBV7-6, the J gene TRBJ2-5; possibly TRBD2 for D (6 bases). The CDR3 has 17 residues. The V gene's germline CDR1 is SGHVS and CDR2 FNYEAQ. V was pared by 4 bases and J by 4 bases, with 22 bases between. The CDR3 spells CASSSSGGGGAGETQYF. In DNA form, the CDR3 reads TGTGCCAGCAGCTCCTCCGGAGGTGGAGGGGCGGGAGAGACCCAGTACTTC.

The V and J genes are TRBV13 and TRBJ2-4, with TRBD1 identical over 8 bases. Germline V lookup: CDR1 PRHDT, CDR2 FYEKMQ (reference sequence). V was pared by 0 bases and J by 2 bases, with 6 bases of the junction left unmatched. CDR3 length equals 17 residues. CDR3 residues: CASSLGRTGYTKNIQYF. CDR3 bases: TGTGCCAGCAGCTTAGGCCGGACAGGGTACACCAAAAACATTCAGTACTTC. Based on the CDR3 plus reference TRBV13 and TRBJ2-4, the full variable domain is AAGVIQSPRHLIKEKRETATLKCYPIPRHDTVYWYQQGPGQDPQFLISFYEKMQSDKGSIPDRFSAQQFSDYHSELNMSSLELGDSALYFCASSLGRTGYTKNIQYFGAGTRLSVL.

CDR3 amino acids: CASSLDRVREQYF. CDR3 sequence (DNA): TGTGCCAGCTCCCTCGACAGGGTCCGCGAGCAGTACTTC. The chain combines TRBV18 with TRBJ2-7; 7 bases are a match to TRBD1. Per germline, CDR1 KGHSH and CDR2 LQKENI. Trimming cost V 6 bases and J 6 bases; bases outside gene matches: 8. There are 13 residues in the CDR3.

This sequence joins TRBV20-1 and TRBJ2-3; no firm D call. Germline lookup yields CDR1 DFQATT and CDR2 SNEGSKA (reference sequence). V was trimmed by 6 bases and J by 2 bases, leaving 6 bases between them. This CDR3 spans 11 amino acids. For the CDR3, the DNA is TGCAGTGCCAGATACACAGATACGCAGTATTTT. Protein sequence: CSARYTDTQYF.

The rearrangement uses TRBV27 and TRBJ2-7; 9 positions agree with TRBD1. After removal of 5 bases from V and 4 bases from J, the junction contained 9 bases not matched to a gene. The germline gives CDR1 MNHEY, CDR2 SMNVEV (reference sequence). The CDR3 is 15 residues long. For the CDR3, the DNA is TGTGCCAGCAGTGAGGGGACAGGGAAGACTTACGAGCAGTACTTC. This translates into CASSEGTGKTYEQYF.

This clone was picked up one time. This chain connects TRBV6-5 to TRBJ2-3, with 14 bases identical to TRBD2. This CDR3 is 15 amino acids long. J was trimmed by 5 bases and V by 6 bases; bases with no gene match: 4. Germline V gene lookup returns CDR1 MNHEY and CDR2 SVGAGI. CDR3 nucleotide sequence: TGTGCCAGCAGAAAAGGACTAGCGGGAGGAGATACGCAGTATTTT. Translation gives CASRKGLAGGDTQYF.

The gene calls are TRBV7-9 and TRBJ1-6; no reliable D call. CDR1 SEHNR and CDR2 FQNEAQ come from the germline V gene (reference sequence). The CDR3 is 15 amino acids. The V end lost 5 bases, the J end lost 6 bases, and 14 bases lay between the germline ends. CDR3 sequence (DNA): TGTGCCAGCAGCGGAGGGCCGCTACTTAATTCACCCCTCCACTTT. Translation: CASSGGPLLNSPLHF.

The sample holds a few counts of this clone. V is TRBV27 and J is TRBJ2-6; D is uncertain. CDR1 is MNHEY and CDR2 is SMNVEV in the germline V gene (reference sequence). The CDR3 sequence is 13 residues long. The V end was cut by 8 bases, the J end by 4 bases, with 9 bases between. CDR3 DNA: TGTGCCAGCGCCCTCCGGGGGGCCAACGTCCTGACTTTC. It is translated as CASALRGANVLTF.

V gene TRBV29-1 combines with J gene TRBJ2-7, with 9 positions matching TRBD1. V shed 7 bases, J shed 4 bases, and the junction held 17 bases outside the gene matches. The CDR3 is made up of 16 amino acids. Per the germline V gene, CDR1 is SQVTM and CDR2 is ANQGSEA. The CDR3 spells CSAVTGGGRTFYEQYF. The DNA for the CDR3 is TGCAGCGCGGTGACAGGGGGGGGCCGTACTTTTTACGAGCAGTACTTC.

The gene calls are TRBV28 and TRBJ2-1; a weak D match, TRBD1 (5 bases). The CDR3 sequence is 17 residues long. V shed 6 bases and J shed 7 bases, with 25 bases lying between them. Looked up from germline, CDR1 is MDHEN and CDR2 is SYDVKM. The DNA of the CDR3 is TGTGCCAGCAGCCCTCGTACCATCAAGGGGATCCGGAATGAGCAGTTCTTC. Translated: CASSPRTIKGIRNEQFF.

The chain links TRBV2 to TRBJ2-5; perhaps TRBD2 as D (6 bases). With 4 bases removed from V and 1 base from J, the gap between germline ends came to 16 bases. The CDR3 sequence is 16 residues long. CDR1 and CDR2 (germline): SNHLY, FYNNEI. The CDR3 spells CASSALGAGIQETQYF. In nucleotides, the CDR3 is TGTGCCAGCAGTGCCCTCGGCGCGGGGATCCAAGAGACCCAGTACTTC.

This chain connects TRBV4-3 to TRBJ2-7; tentative D call: TRBD1 (5 bases). V gave up 0 bases and J gave up 5 bases, with 14 bases separating them. The germline gives CDR1 LGHNA, CDR2 YSLEER. The CDR3 length is 15 residues. This CDR3 reads CASSQEKSQGHEQYF. For the CDR3, the DNA is TGCGCCAGCAGCCAAGAAAAGTCCCAGGGCCACGAGCAGTACTTC.

The chain employs TRBV21-1 and TRBJ1-2; the table names TRBD1, a call not compared with the DNA. TRBV21-1 is shown as a pseudogene. The CDR3 consists of 15 residues. The CDR3 sequence is CASSAQTGGMDGYTF. The CDR3 coding sequence is TGTGCCAGCAGCGCCCAGACAGGGGGAATGGATGGCTACACCTTC.

This chain joins TRBV7-9 and TRBJ1-1; D is perhaps TRBD1 (5 bases). The CDR3 length is 14 residues. Germline V gene lookup returns CDR1 SEHNR and CDR2 FQNEAQ (reference sequence). With 5 bases removed from V and 2 bases from J, the gap between germline ends came to 12 bases. CDR3 residues: CASSHAGRNTEAFF. CDR3 nucleotide sequence: TGTGCCAGCAGCCACGCGGGACGCAACACTGAAGCTTTCTTT.

The chain employs TRBV27 and TRBJ2-5; a weak D match, TRBD1 (5 bases). This CDR3 has 18 residues. Germline CDR1 reads MNHEY; CDR2 reads SMNVEV (reference sequence). V was trimmed by 2 bases and J by 0 bases, leaving 19 bases between them. The CDR3 loop reads CASSLRGRRRLYQETQYF. The CDR3 DNA is TGTGCCAGCAGTTTAAGGGGCAGACGACGACTTTACCAAGAGACCCAGTACTTC.

The chain is built from TRBV19 and TRBJ1-6; no definite D call. This CDR3 is built from 16 residues. The germline CDR1 and CDR2 sequences are LNHDA and SQIVND (reference sequence). Trimming took off 5 bases at V and 0 bases at J, with 11 bases between the two ends. The CDR3 DNA follows: TGTGCCAGTAGTCTGGAGTTGAGCTCCTATAATTCACCCCTCCACTTT. This codes for CASSLELSSYNSPLHF.

This chain connects TRBV9 to TRBJ1-6; the match to TRBD1 covers 9 bases. Germline CDR1 is SGDLS and CDR2 is YYNGEE. CDR3 length equals 19 residues. Trimming took 3 bases from V and 6 from J; bases not matched to a gene: 16. CDR3 DNA sequence: TGTGCCAGCAGCGCGCGAACCGGGACAGGGATGGTTGGTAATTCACCCCTCCACTTT. Translating gives CASSARTGTGMVGNSPLHF. Variable domain in full (rest from reference TRBV9 and TRBJ1-6): DSGVTQTPKHLITATGQRVTLRCSPRSGDLSVYWYQQSLDQGLQFLIQYYNGEERAKGNILERFSAQQFPDLHSELNLSSLELGDSALYFCASSARTGTGMVGNSPLHFGNGTRLTVT.

Only one count was recorded for this clone. The chain joins TRBV6-1 to TRBJ2-3, with 12 bases identical to TRBD2. Germline V lookup: CDR1 MNHNS, CDR2 SASEGT. CDR3 length: 16 residues. V was clipped by 2 bases and J by 5 bases; unmatched bases: 5. The DNA for the CDR3 is TGTGCCAGCAGTGAATCTAGCGGGAGGGTGGGAGATACGCAGTATTTT. Translating gives CASSESSGRVGDTQYF.